Below are 30 T cell receptor beta chains sequenced from a single sample in a study of regulatory T cells in long-lasting Graves disease. Time point here: newly diagnosed GD, antithyroid drugs for less than 3 months. There was RNA extracted from PBMCs, and the TCR library was made from it. Sequencing libraries for TCR beta were prepared with iRepertoire HTBI primers and Arm-PCR of CDR3 regions. Via MiXCR, TCRdb re-called the multiplex PCR reads, giving one row per CDR3 protein. The table lists roughly 610,000 distinct CDR3 sequences, approximately 16% of them singletons. These data were also filed under a second study, of T cells in Graves' hyperthyroidism and ophthalmopathy.

Specimen: peripheral blood mononuclear cells (PBMCs), collected at new diagnosis, from a patient treated with antithyroid drugs. These receptors all come from a man aged 18 to 35 with Graves disease.

This clonotype was seen ten or more times. This rearrangement joins TRBV20-1 to TRBJ2-1, with TRBD2 matching over 10 bases. J was trimmed by 7 bases and V by 5 bases; bases with no gene match: 8. The length of the CDR3 is 14 residues. CDR1 is DFQATT, CDR2 SNEGSKA, per germline (reference sequence). The CDR3 DNA reads as TGCAGTGCTCGGACTAGCGGAGGGAGGAATGAGCAGTTCTTC. This encodes CSARTSGGRNEQFF.

This clonotype has more than one count but fewer than ten. V usage is TRBV29-1 and J usage is TRBJ2-3; 8 nucleotides line up with TRBD2. J was trimmed by 2 bases and V by 1 base; bases with no gene match: 5. The CDR3 totals 15 residues. Germline CDR1 reads SQVTM; CDR2 reads ANQGSEA. CDR3: CSVEGLALSTDTQYF. The CDR3 DNA sequence: TGCAGCGTTGAAGGACTAGCGCTATCCACAGATACGCAGTATTTT.

This clonotype was detected ten times or more. V usage is TRBV6-1 and J usage is TRBJ2-3, with D tentatively TRBD1 (6 bases). The V end was cut by 10 bases, the J end by 0 bases, with 17 bases between. The CDR3 is made up of 15 amino acids. Per the germline V gene, CDR1 is MNHNS and CDR2 is SASEGT. The CDR3 DNA reads as TGTGCCACCAAAGCAGACAGGACCAGCACAGATACGCAGTATTTT. This translates into CATKADRTSTDTQYF.

The chain couples TRBV5-1 to TRBJ2-1; TRBD2 matches at 9 bases. The CDR3 contains 15 residues. The ends lost 2 bases at V and 7 bases at J; junction bases unmatched: 7. Germline values: CDR1 SGHRS, CDR2 YFSETQ. CDR3 loop: CASSLSSGRINEQFF. The CDR3 region has the DNA TGCGCCAGCAGCTTAAGTAGCGGGAGAATAAATGAGCAGTTCTTC.

The chain is built from TRBV9 and TRBJ1-1; 9 bases are a match to TRBD1. The CDR3 has 15 amino acids. V lost 4 bases to trimming and J lost 6 bases; unmatched junction nucleotides: 10. Germline CDR1 is SGDLS and CDR2 is YYNGEE. The CDR3 region is CASSLSGTGFSEAFF. CDR3 bases: TGTGCCAGCAGCCTCAGCGGGACAGGGTTCTCTGAAGCTTTCTTT.

This clonotype has a handful of counts. This chain uses TRBV10-3 with TRBJ2-2; no reliable D call. CDR3 size: 15 residues. The ends were cut back, 6 bases at V and 4 bases at J, with 15 bases in the middle. Germline CDR1 reads ENHRY; CDR2 reads SYGVKD. CDR3 amino acids: CAIRAVGWVTGELFF. DNA of the CDR3: TGTGCCATCAGAGCCGTGGGGTGGGTCACCGGGGAGCTGTTTTTT.

This clonotype was picked up many times. This chain links TRBV12-3 or TRBV12-4 with TRBJ2-1; D unresolved. CDR3 size: 14 residues. Trimming removed 3 bases from V and 7 bases from J, with 13 bases in between. In DNA form, the CDR3 reads TGTGCCAGCAGTTTCGGTAAAGGTGTAAATGAGCAGTTCTTC. This encodes CASSFGKGVNEQFF.

The V and J genes are TRBV20-1 and TRBJ1-2; maybe TRBD1 (5 bases). The CDR3 runs 14 residues. Germline lookup yields CDR1 DFQATT and CDR2 SNEGSKA (reference sequence). The ends were cut back, 2 bases at V and 5 bases at J, with 15 bases in the middle. CDR3 DNA: TGCAGTGCTAGATCGGACGGGGCTCGGTATGGCTACACCTTC. Translating gives CSARSDGARYGYTF.

The V call is TRBV20-1, the J call TRBJ2-3; D is ambiguous. There are 16 residues in the CDR3. Germline loops: CDR1 DFQATT, CDR2 SNEGSKA (reference sequence). Trimming took 0 bases from V and 0 from J, leaving 13 bases between them. The chain's CDR3 is CSARDMNGQSTDTQYF. The CDR3 DNA reads as TGCAGTGCTAGAGATATGAACGGGCAGAGCACAGATACGCAGTATTTT.

V gene TRBV5-1 combines with J gene TRBJ1-2; D unresolved. CDR3 length equals 14 residues. V was clipped by 0 bases and J by 7 bases, with 13 bases between them. The V gene's germline CDR1 is SGHRS and CDR2 YFSETQ. The CDR3 loop is CASSLARVEGGYTF. The DNA of the CDR3 is TGCGCCAGCAGCTTGGCTCGAGTTGAGGGTGGCTACACCTTC.

This clonotype was found many times. This sequence joins TRBV12-3 or TRBV12-4 and TRBJ1-4; D gene ambiguous. V was pared by 5 bases and J by 8 bases, with 18 bases between. The CDR3 covers 15 residues. The CDR3 DNA reads as TGTGCCAGCAGTGCCCGCCCGGGGTCGCGGGAAAAACTGTTTTTT. It encodes CASSARPGSREKLFF.

This clonotype appeared many times. The J gene is TRBJ2-5, the V gene TRBV20-1, with a possible D match to TRBD1 (5 bases). Germline V gives CDR1 DFQATT, CDR2 SNEGSKA (reference sequence). V was pared by 5 bases and J by 3 bases, with 13 bases between. The CDR3 loop spans 13 amino acids. The CDR3 loop reads CSADGAGEETQYF. The CDR3 DNA reads as TGCAGTGCTGATGGGGCAGGAGAAGAGACCCAGTACTTC.

This clonotype was observed a few times. The chain carries TRBV20-1 and TRBJ2-7; D might be TRBD2 (5 bases). CDR3 size: 12 residues. CDR1 DFQATT and CDR2 SNEGSKA come from the germline V gene (reference sequence). Between the trimmed V and J ends, which lost 2 bases and 7 bases, there was a span of 12 bases. CDR3 protein: CSARYDGLEQYF. The CDR3 nucleotides are TGCAGTGCTAGATATGACGGACTGGAGCAGTACTTC.

This clonotype turned up a few times. The chain links TRBV5-6 to TRBJ2-3; the match to TRBD2 covers 11 bases. Unmatched junction bases numbered 13, after V lost 9 bases and J lost 7 bases. CDR3 length: 15 residues. CDR1 is SGHDT, CDR2 YYEEEE, per germline. CDR3 nucleotides: TGTGCCACCGGATTGCTAGCGGGAGGAGGAAATACGCAGTATTTT. It codes for CATGLLAGGGNTQYF.

This sequence joins TRBV12-3 or TRBV12-4 and TRBJ2-1, with D perhaps given as TRBD1 or TRBD2 (6 bases each). The J call may be wrong; the DNA end is better matched by TRBJ2-5. The CDR3 spans 17 residues. DNA for the CDR3: TGTGCCAGCAGCCAATCCGGGGCCTCGGAAGGGGGGGAGACCCAGTACTTC. Translated, it gives CASSQSGASEGGETQYF.

This clonotype showed up just a few times. The rearrangement links TRBV10-2 to TRBJ2-5; D is ambiguous. Germline loops: CDR1 WSHSY, CDR2 SAAADI. This CDR3 comprises 14 residues. Trimming left V 3 bases short and J 1 base short, with 9 bases between. CDR3 amino acids: CASSDGGRQETQYF. The CDR3 bases are TGCGCCAGCAGTGACGGCGGCCGCCAAGAGACCCAGTACTTC.

At least ten counts were recorded for this clonotype. The CDR3 sequence is CASSYRLTSSYEQYF. Written as DNA, the CDR3 is TGTGCCAGCAGTTACCGTCTCACAAGTTCCTACGAGCAGTACTTC. This chain uses TRBV6-5 with TRBJ2-7; D gene uncertain. Trimming took 2 bases from V and 1 from J, leaving 12 bases between them. The CDR3 is 15 residues long. Per germline, CDR1 MNHEY and CDR2 SVGAGI.

This clonotype turned up a few times. The chain carries TRBV6-1 and TRBJ1-6; 7 positions agree with TRBD1. Per germline, CDR1 MNHNS and CDR2 SASEGT. CDR3 length: 18 amino acids. With V trimmed by 3 bases and J by 0 bases, 8 bases remained unmatched. The CDR3 sequence: CASSDRGGLSSYNSPLHF. DNA of the CDR3: TGTGCCAGCAGTGATCGAGGGGGCCTAAGCTCCTATAATTCACCCCTCCACTTT.

In its sample, this clonotype was seen many times. The J gene is TRBJ2-7, the V gene TRBV13; the D is unclear. Germline assignment: CDR1 PRHDT and CDR2 FYEKMQ (reference sequence). The CDR3 covers 12 residues. The V end lost 6 bases, the J end lost 1 base, and 7 bases lay between the germline ends. CDR3 residues: CASSTHSYEQYF. DNA for the CDR3: TGTGCCAGCAGTACCCATTCCTACGAGCAGTACTTC.

This clonotype was seen at least ten times. The V and J genes are TRBV7-3 and TRBJ2-7; 8 bases are shared with TRBD2. V trimming: 2 bases; J trimming: 4 bases; junction bases outside the gene matches: 7. The CDR3 loop spans 15 amino acids. CDR1 is SGHTA, CDR2 FQGTGA, per germline. CDR3 DNA: TGTGCCAGCAGCTTAGACGCCGGGAGGGGGTACGAGCAGTACTTC. Protein: CASSLDAGRGYEQYF.

J is TRBJ1-1 and V is TRBV29-1; D not certain. V lost 7 bases to trimming and J lost 1 base, with 10 bases between them. Germline V gene sequence: CDR1 SQVTM, CDR2 ANQGSEA. This CDR3 has 12 residues. The CDR3 is CSAEGGNTEAFF. The CDR3 bases are TGCAGCGCCGAGGGTGGGAACACTGAAGCTTTCTTT. Looking up the rest from reference TRBV29-1 and TRBJ1-1 gives the full variable domain: SAVISQKPSRDICQRGTSLTIQCQVDSQVTMMFWYRQQPGQSLTLIATANQGSEATYESGFVIDKFPISRPNLTFSTLTVSNMSPEDSSIYLCSAEGGNTEAFFGQGTRLTVV.

In nucleotides, the CDR3 is TGCGCCAGCAGCCAAGAGTCACTAGCGATCTACGAGCAGTACTTC. It is translated as CASSQESLAIYEQYF. The chain carries TRBV4-1 and TRBJ2-7; 7 bases fit TRBD2. Germline V gene lookup returns CDR1 MGHRA and CDR2 YSYEKL. The CDR3 has 15 amino acids. Losses at the gene ends were 0 bases for V and 3 bases for J; bases not matched to a gene: 5.

This clonotype was seen ten or more times. The chain joins TRBV7-8 to TRBJ2-1, with 12 bases lining up with TRBD2. Germline V gene sequence: CDR1 SGHVS, CDR2 FQNEAQ. The CDR3 spans 16 residues. The junction had 10 bases not matched to a gene; V was cut back by 6 bases and J by 7 bases. CDR3 bases: TGTGCCAGCAGTTATTTGACTAGCGGGAGTTGGAATGAGCAGTTCTTC. Its protein is CASSYLTSGSWNEQFF.

This clonotype was detected ten times or more. The V call is TRBV12-5, the J call TRBJ2-2, with 11 bases aligning to TRBD2. From germline, CDR1 is LGHNT and CDR2 FRNRAP. CDR3 length: 18 amino acids. V lost 4 bases, J lost 4 bases, and 11 bases stayed unmatched. CDR3 sequence (DNA): TGTGCTAGTGGTTCCTATAGCGGGAGGGCCTCGAGCACCGGGGAGCTGTTTTTT. Encoded protein: CASGSYSGRASSTGELFF.

This clonotype was found many times. The genes are TRBV27 and TRBJ2-1, with 12 bases that match TRBD2. Germline V gene lookup returns CDR1 MNHEY and CDR2 SMNVEV (reference sequence). Trimming took 7 bases from V and 2 from J; bases not matched to a gene: 9. The CDR3 loop spans 17 amino acids. The CDR3: CASTSSGRAQAYNEQFF. CDR3 bases: TGTGCCAGCACATCTAGCGGGAGGGCTCAAGCCTACAATGAGCAGTTCTTC.

This clonotype was found a few times. V gene TRBV9 combines with J gene TRBJ2-7; D not resolved. The CDR3 sequence is 13 residues long. The germline V gene has CDR1 SGDLS and CDR2 YYNGEE. V was trimmed by 3 bases and J by 7 bases, leaving 14 bases between them. The CDR3: CASSAHPVREQYF. CDR3 sequence (DNA): TGTGCCAGCAGCGCCCACCCTGTACGAGAGCAGTACTTC.

This clonotype was seen repeatedly, ten times or more. V usage is TRBV11-2 and J usage is TRBJ1-6, with a possible D match to TRBD1 (6 bases). This CDR3 comprises 16 residues. Between the trimmed V and J ends, which lost 1 base and 9 bases, there was a span of 16 bases. Germline CDR1 and CDR2: SGHAT and FQNNGV. Here the CDR3 reads CASSLGLWDTGSPLHF. The CDR3 DNA sequence: TGTGCCAGCAGCTTAGGATTGTGGGACACAGGTTCACCCCTCCACTTT.

The chain uses TRBV2 and TRBJ1-6; D possibly corresponds to TRBD1 (6 bases). There are 15 residues in the CDR3. Germline lookup yields CDR1 SNHLY and CDR2 FYNNEI. Trimming stripped 6 bases from V and 3 bases from J, with 12 bases between. CDR3 DNA: TGTGCCAGCAGCGGTGACAGGAACTATAATTCACCCCTCCACTTT. Translating gives CASSGDRNYNSPLHF.

This chain joins TRBV27 and TRBJ1-6, with unresolved D. CDR1 is MNHEY, CDR2 SMNVEV, per germline (reference sequence). V lost 2 bases and J lost 7, with 9 bases in between. The CDR3 runs to 14 residues. CDR3 protein: CASSLAGLNSPLHF. The CDR3 nucleotides read TGTGCCAGCAGTTTAGCAGGCCTAAATTCACCCCTCCACTTT.

This chain joins TRBV7-9 and TRBJ2-1, with TRBD2 matching over 8 bases. Germline-derived CDR1 and CDR2 are SEHNR and FQNEAQ (reference sequence). The CDR3 consists of 15 residues. V trimming: 5 bases; J trimming: 5 bases; junction bases outside the gene matches: 8. CDR3 DNA: TGTGCCAGCAGCCCAGGTTTTAGCGGGAACAATGAGCAGTTCTTC. It specifies CASSPGFSGNNEQFF. Combining the CDR3 with reference TRBV7-9 and TRBJ2-1 gives the whole variable domain DTGVSQNPRHKITKRGQNVTFRCDPISEHNRLYWYRQTLGQGPEFLTYFQNEAQLEKSRLLSDRFSAERPKGSFSTLEIQRTEQGDSAMYLCASSPGFSGNNEQFFGPGTRLTVL.